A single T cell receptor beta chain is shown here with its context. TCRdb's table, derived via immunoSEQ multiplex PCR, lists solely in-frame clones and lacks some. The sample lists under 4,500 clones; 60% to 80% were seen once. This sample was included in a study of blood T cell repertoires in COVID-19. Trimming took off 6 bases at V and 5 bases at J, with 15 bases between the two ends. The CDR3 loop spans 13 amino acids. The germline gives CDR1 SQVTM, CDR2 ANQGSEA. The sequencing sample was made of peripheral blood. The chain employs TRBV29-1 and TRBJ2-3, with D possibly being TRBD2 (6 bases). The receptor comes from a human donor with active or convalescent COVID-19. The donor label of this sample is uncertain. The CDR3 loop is CSVRRVGGDTQYF. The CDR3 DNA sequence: TGCAGCGTCCGCCGCGTGGGGGGAGATACGCAGTATTTT.